This TCR beta chain was obtained from a study of radiotherapy plus CTLA-4 blockade in lung cancer. The assay was immunoSEQ multiplex PCR, and TCRdb's table has in-frame clones only and misses some. The profile shows some 60,000 clones, more than 60% of them singletons. CDR1 SEHNR and CDR2 FQNEAQ come from the germline V gene (reference sequence). CDR3 length: 14 residues. V was trimmed by 5 bases and J by 9 bases, leaving 17 bases between them. The V gene is TRBV7-9, the J gene TRBJ2-1, with D tentatively TRBD1 (7 bases). The TCR sequence derives from a human donor with non-small cell lung cancer who had a complete response to radiotherapy plus ipilimumab. The sequenced sample was peripheral blood, obtained from a patient treated with radiotherapy plus ipilimumab. The CDR3 loop is CASSPAEGAAEQFF. The CDR3 DNA is TGTGCCAGCAGCCCCGCGGAGGGGGCGGCTGAGCAGTTCTTC. Full variable domain (missing parts from reference TRBV7-9 and TRBJ2-1): DTGVSQNPRHKITKRGQNVTFRCDPISEHNRLYWYRQTLGQGPEFLTYFQNEAQLEKSRLLSDRFSAERPKGSFSTLEIQRTEQGDSAMYLCASSPAEGAAEQFFGPGTRLTVL.